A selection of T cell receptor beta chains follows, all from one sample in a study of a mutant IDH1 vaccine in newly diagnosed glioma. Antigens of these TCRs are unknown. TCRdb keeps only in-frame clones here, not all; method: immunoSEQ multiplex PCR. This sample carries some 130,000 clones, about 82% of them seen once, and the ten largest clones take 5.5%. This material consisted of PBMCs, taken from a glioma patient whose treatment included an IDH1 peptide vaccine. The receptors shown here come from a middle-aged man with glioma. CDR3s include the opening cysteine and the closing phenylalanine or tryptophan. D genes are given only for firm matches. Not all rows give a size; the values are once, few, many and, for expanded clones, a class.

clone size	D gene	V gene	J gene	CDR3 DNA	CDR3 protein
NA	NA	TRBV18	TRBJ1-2	TGTGCCAGCTCACCAATGGCGACTGGCTACACCTTC	CASSPMATGYTF
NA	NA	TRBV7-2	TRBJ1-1	TGTGCCAGCAGCTTAGGGCTGAGCAACACTGAAGCTTTCTTT	CASSLGLSNTEAFF
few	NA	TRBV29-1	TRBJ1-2	TGCAGCGTCTTTCCCGGGTTTGGTGGCTACACCTTC	CSVFPGFGGYTF
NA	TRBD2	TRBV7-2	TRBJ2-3	TGTGCCAGCAGCTTAAGCCGTTCGGGGGGGACAGATACGCAGTATTTT	CASSLSRSGGTDTQYF
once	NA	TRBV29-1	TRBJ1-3	TGCAGCGTTGAAGACGGCGCAGGATCTGGAAACACCATATATTTT	CSVEDGAGSGNTIYF
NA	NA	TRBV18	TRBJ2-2	TGTGCCAGCTCCGACTTGGGACGGATTAACACCGGGGAGCTGTTTTTT	CASSDLGRINTGELFF
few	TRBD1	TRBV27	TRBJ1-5	TGTGCCAGCAGTTTAAAGACAGGGGCCCCAACCCAGCATTTT	CASSLKTGAPTQHF
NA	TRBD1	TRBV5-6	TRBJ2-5	TGTGCCAGCAGCTTTCCAGGGGGAGAGACCCAGTACTTC	CASSFPGGETQYF
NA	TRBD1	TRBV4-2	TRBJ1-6	TGTGCCAGCAGCCAACTTACAGGGGTCAATTCACCCCTCCACTTT	CASSQLTGVNSPLHF
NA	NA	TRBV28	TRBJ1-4	TGTGCCAGCAGTTTAAAGGAAGGGGGGCGACGAGAAAAACTGTTTTTT	CASSLKEGGRREKLFF
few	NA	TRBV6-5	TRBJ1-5	TGTGCCAGCAGTTACTCGATGGGGGGTAGCAATCAGCCCCAGCATTTT	CASSYSMGGSNQPQHF
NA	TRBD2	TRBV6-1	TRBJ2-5	TGTGCCAGCCTTCGGGGGGGCGAATACCAGTACTTC	CASLRGGEYQYF
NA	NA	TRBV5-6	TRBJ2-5	TGTGCCAGCAGCTTGGAACAGGGAGAGACCCAGTACTTC	CASSLEQGETQYF
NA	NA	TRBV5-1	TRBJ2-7	TGCGCCAGCAGCTTGGGTTCTCAGTTTGGGGAGCAGTACTTC	CASSLGSQFGEQYF
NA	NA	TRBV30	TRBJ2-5	TGTGCCTGGAGTAGGGGGGAGCAGACCCAGTACTTC	CAWSRGEQTQYF
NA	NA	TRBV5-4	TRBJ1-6	TGTGCCAGCAGCTTCTCCTATAATTCACCCCTCCACTTT	CASSFSYNSPLHF
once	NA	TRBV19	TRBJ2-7	TGTGCCAGTAGTATTTCCCAGCCCTACGAGCAGTACTTC	CASSISQPYEQYF
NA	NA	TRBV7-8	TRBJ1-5	TGTGCCAGCAGCCCAGGTTTGGTCCCCCCCCTGAATCAGCCCCAGCATTTT	CASSPGLVPPLNQPQHF
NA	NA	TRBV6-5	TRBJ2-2	TGTGCCACGCTACAAGGGGGACCCACCGGGGAGCTGTTTTTT	CATLQGGPTGELFF
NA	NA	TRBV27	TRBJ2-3	TGTGCCAGCAGTTTCTTGCTTGCTGGGGGTGCCGATACGCAGTATTTT	CASSFLLAGGADTQYF
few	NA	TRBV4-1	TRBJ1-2	TGCGCCAGCAGCCAGGTCGGGTTACCCTATGGCTACACCTTC	CASSQVGLPYGYTF
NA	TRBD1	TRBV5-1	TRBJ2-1	TGCGCCAGCAGCTTGGGAGGGGGCCAGTCCTACAATGAGCAGTTCTTC	CASSLGGGQSYNEQFF
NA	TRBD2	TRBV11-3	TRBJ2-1	TGTGCCAGCAGTAGGACTAGCGGGAGCAATGAGCAGTTCTTC	CASSRTSGSNEQFF
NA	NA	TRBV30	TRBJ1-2	TGTGCCTGGATAAGTAACAGGGTGGCGAACTATGGCTACACCTTC	CAWISNRVANYGYTF
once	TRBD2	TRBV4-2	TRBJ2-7	TGTGCCAGCAGCCAAGACGATCGTGGGACTAGCTTTTACGAGCAGTACTTC	CASSQDDRGTSFYEQYF
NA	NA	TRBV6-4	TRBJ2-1	TGTGCCAGCAGTGCAGGGGATGGAGGCAATGAGCAGTTCTTC	CASSAGDGGNEQFF
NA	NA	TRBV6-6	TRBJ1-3	TGTGCCAGCAGTTACCGTACTAGGTTAGCTGGAAACACCATATATTTT	CASSYRTRLAGNTIYF
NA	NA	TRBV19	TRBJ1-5	TGTGCCAGTAGTATAGGGGCGTCGCCCCAGCATTTT	CASSIGASPQHF
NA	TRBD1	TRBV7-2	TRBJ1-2	TGTGCCAGCAGCGACGGGACAGGGGGTGGCTACACCTTC	CASSDGTGGGYTF
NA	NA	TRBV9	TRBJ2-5	TGTGCCAGCAGCGTAGCTCAGTGGGGGCAAGAGACCCAGTACTTC	CASSVAQWGQETQYF
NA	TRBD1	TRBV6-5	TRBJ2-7	TGTGCCAGCAGCCTCAGGACAGGGGGCCACGAGCAGTACTTC	CASSLRTGGHEQYF
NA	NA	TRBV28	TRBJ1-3	TGTGCCAGCAGTTCTGACCCCGCTTCGGCTGGAAACACCATATATTTT	CASSSDPASAGNTIYF
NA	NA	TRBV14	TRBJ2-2	TGTGCCAGCACTGGGGGTGGCACCGGGGAGCTGTTTTTT	CASTGGGTGELFF
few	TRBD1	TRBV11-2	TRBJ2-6	TGTGCCAGCAGCATAGACAGGGTTTCTGGGGCCAACGTCCTGACTTTC	CASSIDRVSGANVLTF
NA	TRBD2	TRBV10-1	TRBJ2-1	TGCGCCAGCAGTTCTAGCGGGGGCCCCCGGGATGAGCAGTTCTTC	CASSSSGGPRDEQFF
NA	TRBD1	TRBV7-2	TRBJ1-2	TGTGCCAGCAGCTTAGGAGGGGGCCGGAACTATGGCTACACCTTC	CASSLGGGRNYGYTF
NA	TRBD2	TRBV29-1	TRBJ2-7	TGCAGCGTTAGAAGGGGAACGGGGGGGAACTACGAGCAGTACTTC	CSVRRGTGGNYEQYF
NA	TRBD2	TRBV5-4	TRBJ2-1	TGTGCCAGCAGCCCGGCGGGACTAGCGGGGGTGAATGAGCAGTTCTTC	CASSPAGLAGVNEQFF
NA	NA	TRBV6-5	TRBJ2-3	TGTGCCAGCAGGCCGCTGGACATCACAGATACGCAGTATTTT	CASRPLDITDTQYF
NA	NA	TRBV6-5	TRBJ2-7	TGTGCCAGCAGCCTCAGGCCCTCCTACGAGCAGTACTTC	CASSLRPSYEQYF
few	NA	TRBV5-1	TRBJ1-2	TGCGCCAGCGCGCCCTCTCACGTCGGGGGCGAATATGGCTACACCTTC	CASAPSHVGGEYGYTF
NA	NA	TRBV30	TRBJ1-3	TGTGCCTGGAGTGTAGGACGGTCTGGAAACACCATATATTTT	CAWSVGRSGNTIYF